This entry is about one TCR beta chain. Its antigen is not known. These data originate in a study of PD-L1 blockade in urothelial cancer. Study-level background: Patients commenced atezolizumab in the mid-2010s, and it was given at 1,200 mg intravenously every 3 weeks. Analysis of the blood was performed 3 weeks (second dose) and 6 weeks after treatment start. Study-level findings and limits: Better survival was forecast by a pretreatment blood TCR clonality below the median.

Sample time point: pretreatment peripheral blood. Sampling of each patient yielded between 1 and 8 specimens, collected pretreatment and on-treatment. TCRdb's copy holds only in-frame clones and misses some; the assay was immunoSEQ multiplex PCR. Among tens of thousands of clones listed, around 83% were seen once. The sequence came from a woman aged 70 to 79 with urothelial cancer. Sequenced here: PBMCs, sampled around atezolizumab (anti-PD-L1) treatment.

CDR3 amino acids: CASSIGTGGSQPQHF. The CDR3 nucleotides read TGTGCCAGTAGTATTGGGACAGGGGGCAGCCAGCCCCAGCATTTT. The rearrangement joins TRBV19 to TRBJ1-5, with 12 bases fitting TRBD1. Trimming took 3 bases from V and 7 from J; bases not matched to a gene: 4. The CDR3 consists of 15 residues. Per the germline V gene, CDR1 is LNHDA and CDR2 is SQIVND (reference sequence).